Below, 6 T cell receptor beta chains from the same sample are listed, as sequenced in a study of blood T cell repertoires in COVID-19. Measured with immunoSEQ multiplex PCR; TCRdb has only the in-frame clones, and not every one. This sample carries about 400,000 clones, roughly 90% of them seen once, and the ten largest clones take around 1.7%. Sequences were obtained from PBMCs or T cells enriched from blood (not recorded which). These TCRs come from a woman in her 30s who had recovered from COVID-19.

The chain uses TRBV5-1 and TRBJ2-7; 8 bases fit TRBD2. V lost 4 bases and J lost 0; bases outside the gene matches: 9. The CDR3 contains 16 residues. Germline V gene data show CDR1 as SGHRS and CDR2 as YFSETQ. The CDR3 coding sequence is TGCGCCAGCAGCCAGGGTAGCGGGACATCCTCCTACGAGCAGTACTTC. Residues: CASSQGSGTSSYEQYF.

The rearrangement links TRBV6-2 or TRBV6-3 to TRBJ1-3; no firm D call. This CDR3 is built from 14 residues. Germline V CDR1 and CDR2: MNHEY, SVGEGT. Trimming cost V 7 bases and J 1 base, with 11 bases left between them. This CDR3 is CASNPLYSGNTIYF. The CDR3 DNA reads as TGTGCCAGCAACCCACTTTATTCTGGAAACACCATATATTTT.

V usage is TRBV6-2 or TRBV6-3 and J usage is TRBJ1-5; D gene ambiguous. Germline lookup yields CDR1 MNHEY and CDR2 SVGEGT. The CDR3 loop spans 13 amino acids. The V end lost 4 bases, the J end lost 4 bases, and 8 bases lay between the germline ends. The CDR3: CASSSVANQPQHF. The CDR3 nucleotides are TGTGCCAGCAGTTCGGTAGCAAATCAGCCCCAGCATTTT.

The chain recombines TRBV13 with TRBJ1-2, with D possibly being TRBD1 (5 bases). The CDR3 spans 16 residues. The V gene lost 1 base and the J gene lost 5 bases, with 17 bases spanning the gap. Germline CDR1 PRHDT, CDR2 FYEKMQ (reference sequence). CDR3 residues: CASSLERSGDYYGYTF. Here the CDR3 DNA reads TGTGCCAGCAGCTTAGAACGATCGGGGGATTATTATGGCTACACCTTC.

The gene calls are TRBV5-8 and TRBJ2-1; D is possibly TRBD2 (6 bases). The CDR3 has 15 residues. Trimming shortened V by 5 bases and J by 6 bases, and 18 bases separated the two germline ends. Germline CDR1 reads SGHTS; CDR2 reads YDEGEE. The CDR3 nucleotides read TGTGCCAGCAGTTTATTGACTAGTTTATCCAATGAGCAGTTCTTC. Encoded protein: CASSLLTSLSNEQFF. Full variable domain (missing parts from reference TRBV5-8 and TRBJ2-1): EAGVTQSPTHLIKTRGQQATLRCSPISGHTSVYWYQQALGLGLQFLLWYDEGEERNRGNFPPRFSGRQFPNYSSELNVNALELEDSALYLCASSLLTSLSNEQFFGPGTRLTVL.

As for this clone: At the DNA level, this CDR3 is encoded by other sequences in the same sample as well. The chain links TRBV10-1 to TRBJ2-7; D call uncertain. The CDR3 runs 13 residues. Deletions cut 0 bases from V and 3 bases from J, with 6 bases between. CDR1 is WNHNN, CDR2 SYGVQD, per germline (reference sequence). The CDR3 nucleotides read TGCGCCAGCAGTGAGTCGGCTGTCTACGAGCAGTACTTC. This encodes CASSESAVYEQYF.